A single sample is the source of the 20 T cell receptor beta chains below, sequenced in a study of shared clonotypes between healthy human individuals. The table came from immunoSEQ multiplex PCR; TCRdb's copy has only in-frame clones and leaves some out. The table has nearly 1,000,000 clones, approximately 76% seen once. Sequenced sample: memory CD4+ T cells sorted from blood. The sample's subset: CD45RA-negative fraction. Receptors were obtained from a man younger than 35 in good health.

The chain couples TRBV10-3 to TRBJ2-7; 8 nucleotides match TRBD2. CDR1 and CDR2 (germline): ENHRY, SYGVKD. Unmatched junction bases numbered 6, after V lost 5 bases and J lost 3 bases. The CDR3 totals 14 residues. The CDR3 DNA reads TGTGCCATCAGTTGGATCGGGGGGGACTACGAGCAGTACTTC. This translates into CAISWIGGDYEQYF.

The J gene is TRBJ2-4, the V gene TRBV27, with TRBD1 identical over 9 bases. The junction had 5 bases not matched to a gene; V was cut back by 2 bases and J by 3 bases. This CDR3 is built from 16 residues. CDR1 and CDR2 (germline): MNHEY, SMNVEV (reference sequence). CDR3 residues: CASSLRTGEGKNIQYF. The CDR3 DNA reads as TGTGCCAGCAGTTTACGGACAGGGGAGGGCAAAAACATTCAGTACTTC.

This rearrangement joins TRBV5-6 to TRBJ2-7; no firm D call. This CDR3 region has 17 residues. Germline loops: CDR1 SGHDT, CDR2 YYEEEE. The ends were cut back, 0 bases at V and 5 bases at J, with 21 bases in the middle. CDR3 bases: TGTGCCAGCAGCTTGGTAATCCCCGGCAGGTTGTCTCACGAGCAGTACTTC. Its protein product is CASSLVIPGRLSHEQYF.

This clone was recorded at least ten times. The V and J genes are TRBV16 and TRBJ1-5; D is uncertain. The germline V and J ends were trimmed by 4 bases and 0 bases, with 10 bases remaining between them. CDR1 is KGHSY and CDR2 is FQNENV in the germline V gene. This CDR3 spans 15 amino acids. The CDR3 DNA follows: TGTGCCAGCAGCCCAGACGGAGATAGCAATCAGCCCCAGCATTTT. Its protein is CASSPDGDSNQPQHF. Variable domain in full (rest from reference TRBV16 and TRBJ1-5): GEEVAQTPKHLVRGEGQKAKLYCAPIKGHSYVFWYQQVLKNEFKFLISFQNENVFDETGMPKERFSAKCLPNSPCSLEIQATKLEDSAVYFCASSPDGDSNQPQHFGDGTRLSIL.

The chain's CDR3 is CASSVATGGAGGNTQYF. In nucleotides, the CDR3 is TGTGCCAGCAGCGTAGCTACGGGGGGAGCGGGAGGCAATACGCAGTATTTT. J is TRBJ2-3 and V is TRBV9; 9 bases align to TRBD2. Germline CDR1 is SGDLS and CDR2 is YYNGEE. The J segment lost 7 bases and the V segment lost 0 bases, leaving 12 bases of the junction unmatched. The CDR3 runs to 17 residues. Combining the CDR3 with reference TRBV9 and TRBJ2-3 gives the whole variable domain DSGVTQTPKHLITATGQRVTLRCSPRSGDLSVYWYQQSLDQGLQFLIQYYNGEERAKGNILERFSAQQFPDLHSELNLSSLELGDSALYFCASSVATGGAGGNTQYFGPGTRLTVL.

This clone was seen once. Here the CDR3 reads CASSTGQGNTGELFF. The CDR3 DNA is TGTGCCAGCAGCACCGGACAGGGTAACACCGGGGAGCTGTTTTTT. This rearrangement joins TRBV5-8 to TRBJ2-2, with 8 nucleotides matching TRBD1. The V gene end was trimmed by 4 bases and the J gene end by 2 bases; junction bases not matched to a gene: 4. This CDR3 is 15 amino acids long. Looked up from germline, CDR1 is SGHTS and CDR2 is YDEGEE.

V usage is TRBV27 and J usage is TRBJ2-2; D ambiguous. Germline V gene data show CDR1 as MNHEY and CDR2 as SMNVEV (reference sequence). CDR3 length: 17 amino acids. Deletions cut 5 bases from V and 10 bases from J, with 26 bases between. DNA of the CDR3: TGTGCCAGCAGTCCGTTCGACTCGGCCCTATCCCCCACGGAGCTGTTTTTT. Translating gives CASSPFDSALSPTELFF.

In its sample, this clone was seen many times. The chain joins TRBV19 to TRBJ1-2; 7 nucleotides match TRBD1. After removal of 10 bases from V and 2 bases from J, the junction contained 4 bases not matched to a gene. The CDR3 extends over 12 amino acids. Germline V gene sequence: CDR1 LNHDA, CDR2 SQIVND (reference sequence). CDR3 sequence reads: CAISTGNYGYTF. The CDR3 region has the DNA TGTGCCATTTCGACAGGGAACTATGGCTACACCTTC.

The genes are TRBV6-6 and TRBJ2-2; 7 positions agree with TRBD1. Germline V gene lookup returns CDR1 MNHNY and CDR2 SVGAGI (reference sequence). The V gene end was trimmed by 6 bases and the J gene end by 4 bases; junction bases not matched to a gene: 5. This CDR3 region has 14 residues. The CDR3 nucleotides are TGTGCCAGCAGAGGGGGCATTGGCACCGGGGAGCTGTTTTTT. Translated, it gives CASRGGIGTGELFF.

The DNA for the CDR3 is TGTGCCAGCAGCCCTAGCGGGACAAGGGAGGAGACCCAGTACTTC. This gives the protein CASSPSGTREETQYF. This sequence joins TRBV7-9 and TRBJ2-5, with 9 bases lining up with TRBD2. The V gene end was trimmed by 5 bases and the J gene end by 5 bases; junction bases not matched to a gene: 9. Germline V gives CDR1 SEHNR, CDR2 FQNEAQ (reference sequence). The CDR3 is made up of 15 amino acids.

The rearrangement joins TRBV7-2 to TRBJ2-1; 12 bases are shared with TRBD1. Germline CDR1 reads SGHTA; CDR2 reads FQGNSA. This CDR3 comprises 17 residues. Losses at the gene ends were 1 base for V and 6 bases for J; bases not matched to a gene: 7. The CDR3 coding sequence is TGTGCCAGCAGCTTAGGGGCCGGGACAGGGGGCCTCAATGAGCAGTTCTTC. Protein sequence: CASSLGAGTGGLNEQFF.

The J gene is TRBJ1-4, the V gene TRBV30, with 11 bases matching TRBD1. The CDR3 totals 14 residues. Trimming at V came to 6 bases and at J to 7 bases, leaving 7 bases not matched to a gene. CDR1 and CDR2 from the germline V gene are GTSNPN and SVGIG (reference sequence). The CDR3 spells CACRTGGGGEKLFF. DNA for the CDR3: TGTGCCTGTCGGACAGGGGGCGGGGGTGAAAAACTGTTTTTT. Full variable domain (remainder filled in from reference TRBV30 and TRBJ1-4): SQTIHQWPATLVQPVGSPLSLECTVEGTSNPNLYWYRQAAGRGLQLLFYSVGIGQISSEVPQNLSASRPQDRQFILSSKKLLLSDSGFYLCACRTGGGGEKLFFGSGTQLSVL.

This clone showed up just once. The gene calls are TRBV20-1 and TRBJ1-2; D is uncertain. Germline assignment: CDR1 DFQATT and CDR2 SNEGSKA (reference sequence). The V gene lost 6 bases and the J gene lost 4 bases, with 6 bases spanning the gap. The length of the CDR3 is 10 residues. The CDR3 DNA reads TGCAGTGCCTGGTCCTATGGCTACACCTTC. The encoded protein is CSAWSYGYTF.

The V gene is TRBV5-4, the J gene TRBJ1-2; perhaps TRBD1 as D (5 bases). Trimming left V 0 bases short and J 8 bases short, with 17 bases between. Looked up from germline, CDR1 is SGHNT and CDR2 is YYREEE (reference sequence). This CDR3 spans 15 amino acids. The CDR3 DNA reads as TGTGCCAGCAGCTTGGCCTCAACAGGTGGATTGGGCTACACCTTC. This gives the protein CASSLASTGGLGYTF.

The genes are TRBV6-5 and TRBJ2-7; TRBD2 matches at 8 bases. The V segment lost 5 bases and the J segment 7 bases; nucleotides outside the gene matches: 10. The germline CDR1 and CDR2 sequences are MNHEY and SVGAGI. The CDR3 length is 14 residues. This chain's CDR3 is CASSPPGGQAEQYF. As DNA, the CDR3 is TGTGCCAGCAGTCCCCCGGGGGGGCAGGCAGAGCAGTACTTC.

The chain employs TRBV9 and TRBJ2-7, with TRBD2 identical over 7 bases. V dropped 0 bases and J dropped 3; count of bases not matched to a gene: 9. The CDR3 is made up of 16 amino acids. Germline values: CDR1 SGDLS, CDR2 YYNGEE. The CDR3: CASSVGGAPGGYEQYF. In DNA, the CDR3 is TGTGCCAGCAGCGTAGGGGGAGCCCCGGGGGGCTACGAGCAGTACTTC.

V usage is TRBV7-2 and J usage is TRBJ2-5; 7 bases match TRBD2. The CDR3 has 14 residues. Per the germline V gene, CDR1 is SGHTA and CDR2 is FQGNSA. Germline trimming cut 4 bases from V and 4 bases from J; bases unmatched to any gene: 6. CDR3 DNA sequence: TGTGCCAGCAGCTCATATTTAGCGGGAGAGACCCAGTACTTC. Amino acids: CASSSYLAGETQYF.

The chain joins TRBV4-3 to TRBJ2-3; D is unresolved. Trimming pared 0 bases from V and 5 bases from J, leaving 9 bases between. The CDR3 sequence is 14 residues long. Germline CDR1 LGHNA, CDR2 YSLEER. CDR3 DNA sequence: TGCGCCAGCAGCCAAGAAGGGATTCGAGATACGCAGTATTTT. Protein sequence: CASSQEGIRDTQYF.

Only a few counts were recorded for this clone. This chain joins TRBV6-4 and TRBJ2-2, with 11 bases that match TRBD1. In germline, CDR1 is MRHNA, CDR2 SNTAGT. This CDR3 region has 16 residues. Trimming at V came to 1 base and at J to 6 bases, leaving 4 bases not matched to a gene. The CDR3: CASSDWTGGSPGELFF. The CDR3 region has the DNA TGTGCCAGCAGTGACTGGACAGGGGGCAGCCCCGGGGAGCTGTTTTTT.

The chain joins TRBV9 to TRBJ2-5, with 9 bases lining up with TRBD2. Per the germline V gene, CDR1 is SGDLS and CDR2 is YYNGEE. This CDR3 contains 16 residues. V was pared by 4 bases and J by 2 bases, with 9 bases of the junction left unmatched. CDR3 sequence reads: CASSPHSGGVQETQYF. CDR3 nucleotide sequence: TGTGCCAGCAGCCCCCATAGCGGGGGAGTTCAAGAGACCCAGTACTTC.